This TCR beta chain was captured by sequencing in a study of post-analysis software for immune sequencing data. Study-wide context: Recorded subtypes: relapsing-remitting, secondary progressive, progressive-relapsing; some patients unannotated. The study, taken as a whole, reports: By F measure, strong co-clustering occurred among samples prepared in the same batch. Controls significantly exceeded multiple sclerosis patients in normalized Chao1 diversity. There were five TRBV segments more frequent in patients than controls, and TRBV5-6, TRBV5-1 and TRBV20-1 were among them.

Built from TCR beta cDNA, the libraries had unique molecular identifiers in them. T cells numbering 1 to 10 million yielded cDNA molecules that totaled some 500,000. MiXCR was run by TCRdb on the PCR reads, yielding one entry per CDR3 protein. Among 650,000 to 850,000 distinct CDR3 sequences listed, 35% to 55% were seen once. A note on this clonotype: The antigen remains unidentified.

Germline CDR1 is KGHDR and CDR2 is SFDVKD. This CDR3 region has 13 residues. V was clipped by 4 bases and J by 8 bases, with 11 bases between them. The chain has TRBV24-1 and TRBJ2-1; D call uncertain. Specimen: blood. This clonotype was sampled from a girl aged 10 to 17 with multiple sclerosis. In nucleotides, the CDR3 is TGTGCCACCAGTGACCCGCAAGTGGATGAGCAGTTCTTC. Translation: CATSDPQVDEQFF.